This paragraph covers one TCR beta chain sequence. A read error may account for a junction end that differs from germline. The CDR3 is made up of 17 amino acids. The data derive from a study of blood T cells in healthy people across ages. Primed by a sample-barcoded 5' primer and a J-beta primer mix, a second PCR proceeded for roughly 7 to 11 cycles. TCRdb re-called the 5' RACE reads through MiXCR, storing one row per CDR3 protein. This table holds around 1.5 million distinct CDR3 sequences, 34% found once. The sequencing sample was made of blood. This receptor was identified in a woman aged 30 to 39 in good health. The J gene is TRBJ2-6, the V gene TRBV12-3 or TRBV12-4; perhaps TRBD1 as D (5 bases). CDR3 DNA sequence: TGTGCCAGCAGTTTAGCTCAGAACCCCTCTGGGGCCAACGTCCGGACTTTC. It yields the protein CASSLAQNPSGANVRTF.